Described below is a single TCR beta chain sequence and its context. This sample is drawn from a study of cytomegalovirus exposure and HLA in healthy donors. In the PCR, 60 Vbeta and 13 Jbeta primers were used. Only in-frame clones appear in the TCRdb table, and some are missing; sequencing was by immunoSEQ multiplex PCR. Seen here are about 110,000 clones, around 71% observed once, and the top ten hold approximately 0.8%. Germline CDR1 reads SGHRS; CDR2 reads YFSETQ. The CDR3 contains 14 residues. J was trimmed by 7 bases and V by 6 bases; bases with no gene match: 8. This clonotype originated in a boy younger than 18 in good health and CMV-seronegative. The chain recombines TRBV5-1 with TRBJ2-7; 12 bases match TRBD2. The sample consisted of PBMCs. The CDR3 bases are TGCGCCAGCAATTTCGGACTAGCGGGATATGAGCAGTACTTC. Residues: CASNFGLAGYEQYF.